These 29 T cell receptor beta chains were sequenced from one sample in a study of glioma-infiltrating T cells after dendritic cell vaccination. Here immunoSEQ multiplex PCR was the method, and the copy in TCRdb shows in-frame clones only, minus some. The sample records around 67,000 clones, about four fifths being singletons. Sequenced here: blood, sampled before dendritic cell vaccination. The source is a human donor with glioblastoma.

V gene TRBV9 combines with J gene TRBJ2-2; perhaps TRBD1 as D (6 bases). Per the germline V gene, CDR1 is SGDLS and CDR2 is YYNGEE. V lost 3 bases and J lost 2, with 17 bases in between. CDR3 size: 17 residues. CDR3 sequence reads: CASSAPPDRPNTGELFF. CDR3 bases: TGTGCCAGCAGCGCACCCCCAGACAGGCCAAACACCGGGGAGCTGTTTTTT.

V is TRBV7-2 and J is TRBJ2-1, with a weak D call TRBD2 (5 bases). The germline V gene has CDR1 SGHTA and CDR2 FQGNSA. The length of the CDR3 is 14 residues. V shed 0 bases and J shed 9 bases, with 12 bases lying between them. The CDR3 here is CASSLARLAGEQFF. The CDR3, as DNA: TGTGCCAGCAGCTTAGCGCGTCTAGCAGGTGAGCAGTTCTTC.

This CDR3 is CASSLQGYATNEKLFF. The CDR3, as DNA: TGCGCCAGCAGCTTACAGGGATATGCAACTAATGAAAAACTGTTTTTT. V is TRBV5-1 and J is TRBJ1-4; a weak D match, TRBD1 (6 bases). Looked up from germline, CDR1 is SGHRS and CDR2 is YFSETQ. The CDR3 runs 16 residues. The V end was cut by 2 bases, the J end by 0 bases, with 11 bases between.

This clone was detected only a few times. The chain is built from TRBV2 and TRBJ1-6; 8 bases align to TRBD1. V was clipped by 6 bases and J by 10 bases; unmatched bases: 11. CDR3 length: 15 amino acids. Germline CDR1 is SNHLY and CDR2 is FYNNEI. The CDR3 is CASRQSGTGGSPLHF. CDR3 sequence (DNA): TGTGCCAGCAGACAATCCGGGACAGGCGGGTCACCCCTCCACTTT.

This chain joins TRBV7-9 and TRBJ1-5, with D perhaps matching TRBD1 (5 bases). V dropped 5 bases and J dropped 3 bases, with 17 bases sitting between them. The CDR3 covers 16 residues. In germline, CDR1 is SEHNR, CDR2 FQNEAQ (reference sequence). CDR3 loop: CASSHSRQGNNQPQHF. The DNA for the CDR3 is TGTGCCAGCAGCCACTCCCGGCAGGGTAACAATCAGCCCCAGCATTTT.

This clone was detected only once. The rearrangement links TRBV5-1 to TRBJ2-2; D unclear. V shed 1 base and J shed 3 bases, with 7 bases lying between them. Germline V lookup: CDR1 SGHRS, CDR2 YFSETQ. CDR3 length equals 14 residues. CDR3 sequence reads: CASSLSADTGELFF. CDR3 nucleotide sequence: TGCGCCAGCAGCTTGTCGGCGGACACCGGGGAGCTGTTTTTT.

This clone was picked up one time. The V gene is TRBV5-1, the J gene TRBJ2-5; TRBD1 matches 7 bases. Germline values: CDR1 SGHRS, CDR2 YFSETQ. This CDR3 spans 16 amino acids. V lost 3 bases, J lost 5 bases, and 13 bases stayed unmatched. In DNA form, the CDR3 reads TGCGCCAGCAGCTCTGGGTCCTTACAGGGGAAGGAGACCCAGTACTTC. This translates into CASSSGSLQGKETQYF.

This clone was detected only a few times. This sequence joins TRBV5-4 and TRBJ2-3, with D perhaps TRBD2 (6 bases). This CDR3 comprises 15 residues. Per the germline V gene, CDR1 is SGHNT and CDR2 is YYREEE (reference sequence). The V and J ends lost 4 bases and 0 bases respectively, with 12 bases between them. The CDR3 coding sequence is TGTGCCAGCAGCCAAGAGCGGGTAAGCACAGATACGCAGTATTTT. Its protein is CASSQERVSTDTQYF.

The genes are TRBV6-1 and TRBJ2-7; maybe TRBD2 (5 bases). Germline CDR1 is MNHNS and CDR2 is SASEGT. The CDR3 is 11 residues long. V lost 6 bases and J lost 6, with 9 bases in between. DNA of the CDR3: TGTGCCAGCAGGGAGGCTGTCGAGCAGTACTTC. It yields the protein CASREAVEQYF.

The V and J genes are TRBV6-5 and TRBJ1-2; the match to TRBD1 covers 8 bases. Germline CDR1 is MNHEY and CDR2 is SVGAGI. The V segment lost 7 bases and the J segment 3 bases; nucleotides outside the gene matches: 7. The CDR3 totals 14 residues. The CDR3: CASTKTGVDYGYTF. The CDR3 nucleotides read TGTGCCAGCACCAAGACAGGGGTGGACTATGGCTACACCTTC.

The chain couples TRBV30 to TRBJ2-7; 7 positions agree with TRBD1. The CDR3 length is 11 residues. V was clipped by 8 bases and J by 0 bases; unmatched bases: 1. CDR1 is GTSNPN and CDR2 is SVGIG in the germline V gene (reference sequence). The CDR3 bases are TGTGCCGGGACAGACTCCTACGAGCAGTACTTC. It yields the protein CAGTDSYEQYF.

V is TRBV11-1 and J is TRBJ2-7; 11 nucleotides agree with TRBD1. V was clipped by 5 bases and J by 3 bases; unmatched bases: 15. Germline V gives CDR1 SGHAT, CDR2 FQDESV (reference sequence). This CDR3 is 18 amino acids long. In DNA form, the CDR3 reads TGTGCCAGCAGCCCCTTAGGAGGGGACAGGGGGAACAACTACGAGCAGTACTTC. Translating gives CASSPLGGDRGNNYEQYF.

This chain joins TRBV19 and TRBJ1-6, with 7 bases lining up with TRBD1. Germline lookup yields CDR1 LNHDA and CDR2 SQIVND (reference sequence). V gave up 3 bases and J gave up 10 bases; unmatched junction bases: 6. The CDR3 is 14 amino acids. Here the CDR3 reads CASSIQTGNSPLHF. The CDR3 region has the DNA TGTGCCAGTAGTATCCAGACAGGGAACTCACCCCTCCACTTT.

A few counts support this clone. The chain carries TRBV4-3 and TRBJ1-6, with TRBD1 identical over 7 bases. The germline CDR1 and CDR2 sequences are LGHNA and YSLEER. Germline trimming cut 1 base from V and 9 bases from J; bases unmatched to any gene: 9. The CDR3 extends over 16 amino acids. The CDR3 loop reads CASSQGQGEGISPLHF. As DNA, the CDR3 is TGCGCCAGCAGCCAAGGACAGGGAGAGGGAATTTCACCCCTCCACTTT.

V usage is TRBV6-5 and J usage is TRBJ2-7, with 8 positions matching TRBD1. Germline CDR1 reads MNHEY; CDR2 reads SVGAGI. Trimming removed 0 bases from V and 3 bases from J; junction bases left unmatched: 7. The CDR3 length is 16 residues. CDR3 protein: CASSYSATGENYEQYF. The CDR3 nucleotides read TGTGCCAGCAGTTACTCAGCGACAGGGGAGAACTACGAGCAGTACTTC.

The gene calls are TRBV7-9 and TRBJ2-5, with TRBD2 as a possible D gene (5 bases). This CDR3 has 16 residues. Trimming took off 4 bases at V and 0 bases at J, with 15 bases between the two ends. Germline V gene lookup returns CDR1 SEHNR and CDR2 FQNEAQ (reference sequence). For the CDR3, the DNA is TGTGCCAGCAGCTCCGCTATCGGGGAGAACCAAGAGACCCAGTACTTC. Protein product: CASSSAIGENQETQYF.

The chain is built from TRBV30 and TRBJ1-2; 8 bases are a match to TRBD1. The CDR3 sequence is 15 residues long. The V gene's germline CDR1 is GTSNPN and CDR2 SVGIG (reference sequence). J was trimmed by 2 bases and V by 2 bases; bases with no gene match: 7. The CDR3 DNA reads as TGTGCCTGGAGTCCTCGGACAGGGAAGAACTATGGCTACACCTTC. Protein: CAWSPRTGKNYGYTF.

This chain uses TRBV4-3 with TRBJ2-7, with a tentative D call TRBD1 (7 bases). Germline V gives CDR1 LGHNA, CDR2 YSLEER. V was shortened by 1 base and J by 3 bases, with 13 bases between the two germline ends. CDR3 length: 15 amino acids. CDR3 DNA sequence: TGCGCCAGCAGCCAAGTCGAGCAGGGGGGCTACGAGCAGTACTTC. Residues: CASSQVEQGGYEQYF.

This sequence joins TRBV2 and TRBJ1-5, with TRBD1 matching over 10 bases. The J segment lost 2 bases and the V segment lost 5 bases, leaving 3 bases of the junction unmatched. The CDR3 has 15 amino acids. Germline loops: CDR1 SNHLY, CDR2 FYNNEI. CDR3 residues: CASSTGTGGNQPQHF. In DNA form, the CDR3 reads TGTGCCAGCAGTACCGGGACAGGGGGCAATCAGCCCCAGCATTTT.

The chain uses TRBV5-8 and TRBJ1-2; D remains ambiguous. Germline V gene sequence: CDR1 SGHTS, CDR2 YDEGEE. Trimming stripped 3 bases from V and 7 bases from J, with 10 bases between. The CDR3 loop spans 12 amino acids. DNA of the CDR3: TGTGCCAGCAGCTACGGGGAGGCTGGCTACACCTTC. It yields the protein CASSYGEAGYTF.

The chain couples TRBV19 to TRBJ1-1; TRBD1 is a possible D gene (5 bases). V was trimmed by 6 bases and J by 1 base, leaving 15 bases between them. Germline loops: CDR1 LNHDA, CDR2 SQIVND (reference sequence). The CDR3 has 15 amino acids. The CDR3 loop is CASRNRGGKNTEAFF. Written as DNA, the CDR3 is TGTGCCAGTAGGAACCGGGGGGGGAAGAACACTGAAGCTTTCTTT.

V and J are TRBV15 and TRBJ1-5; 7 nucleotides match TRBD1. J lost 5 bases, V lost 0 bases, and 7 bases had no gene match. CDR3 length: 16 amino acids. The V gene's germline CDR1 is LNHNV and CDR2 YYDKDF (reference sequence). The CDR3 bases are TGTGCCACCAGCAGAGAACTGCGACAGGGATATCAGCCCCAGCATTTT. Translating it yields CATSRELRQGYQPQHF.

With regard to this clone: The same CDR3 also results from other DNA sequences found in this sample. V usage is TRBV30 and J usage is TRBJ1-6; no firm D call. CDR1 GTSNPN and CDR2 SVGIG come from the germline V gene (reference sequence). The CDR3 is made up of 15 amino acids. V was trimmed by 1 base and J by 4 bases, leaving 11 bases between them. CDR3 DNA sequence: TGTGCCTGGAGTGGAAGAACAAGATATAATTCACCCCTCCACTTT. It specifies CAWSGRTRYNSPLHF.

This clone was picked up a small number of times. This specimen includes other DNA sequences encoding the same CDR3. The chain joins TRBV7-9 to TRBJ2-2; the D is unclear. Trimming pared 5 bases from V and 4 bases from J, leaving 5 bases between. This CDR3 is built from 12 residues. Germline V gene lookup returns CDR1 SEHNR and CDR2 FQNEAQ (reference sequence). Here the CDR3 reads CASSHSTGELFF. The CDR3 DNA reads as TGTGCCAGCAGCCATTCCACCGGGGAGCTGTTTTTT.

This chain links TRBV5-4 with TRBJ1-1; D unclear. The V gene lost 4 bases and the J gene lost 1 base, with 8 bases spanning the gap. The germline V gene has CDR1 SGHNT and CDR2 YYREEE (reference sequence). The CDR3 length is 13 residues. The CDR3 DNA reads as TGTGCCAGCAGCCCCTCGGGGAACACTGAAGCTTTCTTT. Translating gives CASSPSGNTEAFF.

The rearrangement joins TRBV11-2 to TRBJ2-1, with 8 bases fitting TRBD1. V lost 5 bases and J lost 1; bases outside the gene matches: 4. Germline loops: CDR1 SGHAT, CDR2 FQNNGV. The CDR3 extends over 15 amino acids. CDR3 loop: CASSPRTGSYNEQFF. The CDR3 bases are TGTGCCAGCAGCCCCCGGACAGGGTCCTACAATGAGCAGTTCTTC.

The V call is TRBV19, the J call TRBJ1-5; D gene ambiguous. Deletions cut 3 bases from V and 5 bases from J, with 11 bases between. CDR3 length: 14 amino acids. Germline lookup yields CDR1 LNHDA and CDR2 SQIVND (reference sequence). The CDR3: CASSIGRADQPQHF. The CDR3 region has the DNA TGTGCCAGTAGTATCGGGAGAGCGGATCAGCCCCAGCATTTT.

DNA of the CDR3: TGTGCCAGCAGGGACAGTCATAATTCACCCCTCCACTTT. This translates into CASRDSHNSPLHF. This chain uses TRBV6-5 with TRBJ1-6, with a possible D match to TRBD1 (6 bases). Trimming removed 6 bases at V and 5 bases at J, with 8 bases between. The germline CDR1 and CDR2 sequences are MNHEY and SVGAGI. The CDR3 covers 13 residues.

The V and J genes are TRBV4-1 and TRBJ1-1, with 8 bases identical to TRBD1. In germline, CDR1 is MGHRA, CDR2 YSYEKL. V trimming: 2 bases; J trimming: 1 base; junction bases outside the gene matches: 3. The CDR3 has 15 residues. Here the CDR3 DNA reads TGCGCCAGCAGCCAACATCAGGGGGCGAACACTGAAGCTTTCTTT. Translating it yields CASSQHQGANTEAFF.